This TCR beta chain was identified during a study of T cells in Graves' hyperthyroidism and ophthalmopathy (dated by TCRdb to between 2019 and 2020). Some background on the complete study: Peripheral blood was sampled at the time of initial diagnosis, prior to any treatment. In over five Graves' hyperthyroidism patients, the study also compared T-cell repertoires from thyroid tissue with T-cell repertoires from blood. According to the paper, TCR Vbeta CDR3 sequencing was carried out on around 140 peripheral blood samples, which came from fewer than 50 ophthalmopathy, under 85 hyperthyroidism and roughly 17 progressor patients. For training and testing, the 100 or so patients in the discovery cohort were randomly divided in a 7:3 ratio. Prospective prediction of ophthalmopathy was tested in an independent validation cohort consisting of about 20 hyperthyroidism patients and 15 or so patients who later progressed to ophthalmopathy. TCR V-J signatures able to tell the groups apart were searched for in a discovery cohort of approximately 95 patients, of whom around 42 had Graves' ophthalmopathy and around 57 had stable Graves' hyperthyroidism. Once sampling was done, hyperthyroidism patients were given methimazole at a starting dose of 30 mg daily, whereas ophthalmopathy patients were given high-dose intravenous methylprednisolone.

The TCR beta CDR3 regions were amplified from the RNA transcripts. A first-round RT-PCR of the TCR CDR3 used the HTBI primer set with the Qiagen OneStep RT-PCR kit. The libraries were constructed in a second round of multiplex PCR and then size-selected and purified. Paired-end sequencing of the libraries was performed with 100 bp reads on an Illumina HiSeq2000. The original pipeline was this. Raw data were processed with SOAPnuke, discarding reads with adapters, uncalled bases, mean Phred below 15, or no exact constant-primer or identifier match. High-quality paired reads were merged using COPE v1.2.5, and each unique nucleotide sequence was defined as a clonotype. MiTCR v1.1 was used to align clonotypes to the IMGT TRBV, TRBD and TRBJ reference segments. The analysis was restricted to V-J combinations with a frequency above 0.0001, which together covered 98% to 99.2% of the repertoires. The TCS score was defined as F50 (clonal expansion) divided by E x V (chaos), with BLOSUM62-based TCRdist calculated between CDR3 peptides within each V-J. Welch's t-statistics and random forest reduced several hundred V-J features to roughly 13, which were used in a naive Bayes classifier (R e1071). TCRdb passed the public sequencing reads through fastp at Q25 and MiXCR, retaining productive beta sequences. Every CDR3 protein is listed once, alongside the most common genes and DNA of its rows. The V and J calls were not made by the authors but by TCRdb's processing. In this sample the table shows 450,000 to 500,000 distinct CDR3 sequences, less than 25% of which occur a single time. The top ten constitute 45% to 50% of the sample.

Ophthalmopathy patients had moderately to severely active disease, with a Clinical Activity Score of 3 or more, a NOSPECS grade of 4 or more, and a disease duration of less than 3 months. Patients with uncontrolled infections, other autoimmune diseases, pregnancy or lactation were excluded. Diagnoses were established on the basis of clinical symptoms, serum thyroxine and TRAb, thyroid ultrasound, and orbital computed tomography. PBMCs were isolated from more than 9 ml of fresh peripheral blood by Ficoll-Paque density gradient centrifugation. Total RNA was extracted with Trizol reagent, and quality was checked on an Agilent 2100 Bioanalyzer. Study-wide findings and limitations: Most expanded thyroid clonotypes (frequency above 0.001) were also detected in blood, a finding suggesting that blood repertoires may reflect thyroid immune responses. In validation, progression to ophthalmopathy was predicted by the model with 70.59% sensitivity and nearly 75% specificity, a median of roughly 6.4 months before onset. A 13 V-J signature model separated ophthalmopathy from stable hyperthyroidism, with 87.88% sensitivity and 81.08% specificity in cross-validation and 80%/75% in testing. No statistical method was used to fix the sample size in advance, and group allocation was not hidden from the investigators.

CDR1 and CDR2 are drawn from the germline V gene: MNHNS, SASEGT. Including the terminal cysteine and phenylalanine, the CDR3 comprises 15 residues. Only the CDR3 part of the read is kept: 45 bases, read in frame from the first base. Between the V and J ends, shortened by 7 bases and 3 bases respectively, the junction contains 18 bases. In this sample, this clonotype turned up a few times. What antigen it recognizes has not been identified. Base qualities are not provided; no much larger clone lies one nucleotide away. This receptor was obtained from a woman in her 70s with Graves' ophthalmopathy. Sequenced: blood. Recombination connected TRBV6-1 to TRBJ1-1, with the D gene not clear enough to name. This receptor has the CDR3 CASNSAQQLDTEAFF. The DNA sequence follows: TGTGCCAGCAATTCGGCACAGCAGTTGGACACTGAAGCTTTCTTT.